The 10 T cell receptor beta chains in this list originate from one sample, sequenced in a study of cytomegalovirus exposure and HLA in healthy donors. Both 60 Vbeta primers and 13 Jbeta primers went into the PCR. Produced via immunoSEQ multiplex PCR; TCRdb's table is partial and in-frame only. Seen here are about 150,000 clones, less than 90% observed once, and the top ten hold less than 2%. The sample consisted of PBMCs. The receptors stem from a man aged 35-49 years in good health and CMV-seronegative.

Only a few counts were recorded for this clone. This chain connects TRBV5-1 to TRBJ1-1; possibly TRBD1 for D (6 bases). The CDR3 is made up of 14 amino acids. Per the germline V gene, CDR1 is SGHRS and CDR2 is YFSETQ. Trimming cost V 0 bases and J 6 bases, with 12 bases left between them. The CDR3 bases are TGCGCCAGCAGCTTGGGGGGGCTGGACGCTGAAGCTTTCTTT. It yields the protein CASSLGGLDAEAFF. Together with reference TRBV5-1 and TRBJ1-1, the CDR3 gives the full variable domain: KAGVTQTPRYLIKTRGQQVTLSCSPISGHRSVSWYQQTPGQGLQFLFEYFSETQRNKGNFPGRFSGRQFSNSRSEMNVSTLELGDSALYLCASSLGGLDAEAFFGQGTRLTVV.

This chain joins TRBV10-3 and TRBJ2-1; TRBD1 matches at 7 bases. This CDR3 has 14 residues. CDR1 and CDR2 (germline): ENHRY, SYGVKD. Trimming cost V 7 bases and J 4 bases; bases outside gene matches: 7. In nucleotides, the CDR3 is TGTGCCATCACCTCCGGGACAGAGTACAATGAGCAGTTCTTC. Translating gives CAITSGTEYNEQFF.

The chain has TRBV12-5 and TRBJ2-1; possible D gene TRBD2, 6 bases. Germline V CDR1 and CDR2: LGHNT, FRNRAP. CDR3 size: 18 residues. Trimming cost V 3 bases and J 3 bases, with 21 bases left between them. The CDR3 nucleotides are TGTGCTAGTGGTTTCCATAGTCAGAGGGGACTCCTCTACAATGAGCAGTTCTTC. As protein: CASGFHSQRGLLYNEQFF. The full variable domain, with the rest looked up from reference TRBV12-5 and TRBJ2-1, is DARVTQTPRHKVTEMGQEVTMRCQPILGHNTVFWYRQTMMQGLELLAYFRNRAPLDDSGMPKDRFSAEMPDATLATLKIQPSEPRDSAVYFCASGFHSQRGLLYNEQFFGPGTRLTVL.

The chain employs TRBV10-3 and TRBJ1-1, with D maybe TRBD1 (5 bases). V lost 3 bases to trimming and J lost 7 bases, with 15 bases between them. The germline V gene encodes CDR1 ENHRY and CDR2 SYGVKD. CDR3 size: 14 residues. CDR3 sequence (DNA): TGTGCCATCAGTGACTGGACCTGGGGCGGTGAAGCTTTCTTT. Translated: CAISDWTWGGEAFF.

The V call is TRBV10-3, the J call TRBJ2-2; the D gene is possibly TRBD2 (5 bases). The CDR3 loop spans 15 amino acids. Trimming took 4 bases from V and 1 from J, leaving 10 bases between them. Germline V gene data show CDR1 as ENHRY and CDR2 as SYGVKD. CDR3 bases: TGTGCCATCAGTGTCTTAGCGATGAACACCGGGGAGCTGTTTTTT. Translated: CAISVLAMNTGELFF.

The chain is built from TRBV5-8 and TRBJ2-1; D call uncertain. The CDR3 sequence is 11 residues long. The germline gives CDR1 SGHTS, CDR2 YDEGEE. V lost 6 bases and J lost 6, with 7 bases in between. The chain's CDR3 is CASTLSNEQFF. The CDR3 nucleotides read TGTGCCAGCACCCTCTCCAATGAGCAGTTCTTC.

This clone was picked up a small number of times. The gene calls are TRBV9 and TRBJ2-2; maybe TRBD1 (5 bases). Per the germline V gene, CDR1 is SGDLS and CDR2 is YYNGEE. This CDR3 region has 14 residues. The V end lost 3 bases, the J end lost 7 bases, and 13 bases lay between the germline ends. CDR3 residues: CASSEIWGGGELFF. CDR3 DNA: TGTGCCAGCAGCGAGATCTGGGGCGGCGGGGAGCTGTTTTTT.

This clone was detected only a few times. This chain joins TRBV19 and TRBJ2-7; 7 bases line up with TRBD1. The CDR3 is made up of 13 amino acids. Trimming cost V 1 base and J 3 bases; bases outside gene matches: 0. CDR1 is LNHDA and CDR2 is SQIVND in the germline V gene (reference sequence). The CDR3 protein is CASSIGDSYEQYF. CDR3 DNA: TGTGCCAGTAGTATAGGGGACAGCTACGAGCAGTACTTC.

In the case of this clone: The junction differs from germline at one of its ends, possibly a read error. V is TRBV6-1 and J is TRBJ1-1, with 8 bases lining up with TRBD1. The V gene's germline CDR1 is MNHNS and CDR2 SASEGT. The CDR3 is 12 residues long. CDR3 nucleotides: TGTGCCAGCAGTGACCAAAGGCGGACAGGGCTTTTT. Translation gives CASSDQRRTGLF.

This clone was found once. The chain's CDR3 is CASSLADRNTEAFF. In DNA, the CDR3 is TGTGCCAGCAGCTTAGCTGACAGGAACACTGAAGCTTTCTTT. This chain connects TRBV11-2 to TRBJ1-1, with D possibly matching TRBD1 (5 bases). Trimming cost V 1 base and J 1 base, with 7 bases left between them. The CDR3 is 14 amino acids. Germline CDR1 reads SGHAT; CDR2 reads FQNNGV.